Below, 26 T cell receptor beta chains from the same sample are listed, as sequenced in a study of OX40 agonist ivuxolimab in advanced cancers. Library creation used the immunoSEQ multiplex PCR assay. TCRdb holds this immuneACCESS table with in-frame rearrangements only. Some clones are missing; in checked studies, unresolved V genes explain under half, and the rest has no known cause. The sample data list 45,000 to 55,000 clones, and roughly 90% of these were observed just once. Of the sample, 0.55% to 0.65% falls within the top ten clones. Sequencing was performed on CD4+ or CD8+ T cells sorted from blood, taken in a trial of the OX40 agonist ivuxolimab. The receptors derive from an adult with an advanced solid tumor such as melanoma, head and neck, liver or kidney cancer.

This chain connects TRBV9 to TRBJ2-3; the D gene is possibly TRBD1 (5 bases). Per the germline V gene, CDR1 is SGDLS and CDR2 is YYNGEE. This CDR3 contains 14 residues. Between the trimmed V and J ends, which lost 0 bases and 3 bases, there was a span of 8 bases. CDR3 protein: CASSVGTKTDTQYF. DNA of the CDR3: TGTGCCAGCAGCGTAGGGACAAAAACAGATACGCAGTATTTT.

The chain carries TRBV30 and TRBJ1-3; D is uncertain. V was cut by 5 bases and J by 0 bases, with 8 bases left in between. Germline V gene lookup returns CDR1 GTSNPN and CDR2 SVGIG (reference sequence). The CDR3 contains 13 residues. The CDR3 is CAWQRTSGNTIYF. CDR3 sequence (DNA): TGTGCCTGGCAGCGTACCTCTGGAAACACCATATATTTT.

This chain joins TRBV19 and TRBJ1-5; D call uncertain. Germline V lookup: CDR1 LNHDA, CDR2 SQIVND (reference sequence). This CDR3 spans 14 amino acids. Trimming shortened V by 6 bases and J by 4 bases, and 13 bases separated the two germline ends. CDR3 sequence reads: CASSENGPNQPQHF. DNA of the CDR3: TGTGCCAGTAGCGAAAACGGGCCTAATCAGCCCCAGCATTTT.

This clone was recorded once. The rearrangement uses TRBV5-1 and TRBJ2-3; D unclear. The germline gives CDR1 SGHRS, CDR2 YFSETQ. V lost 9 bases to trimming and J lost 1 base, with 15 bases between them. This CDR3 region has 14 residues. The CDR3 nucleotides read TGCGCCACCGCTCGCGGAGTTGGCACAGATACGCAGTATTTT. Protein sequence: CATARGVGTDTQYF.

This clone was seen only once. CDR3 sequence reads: CASLPESYSNQPQHF. Written as DNA, the CDR3 is TGTGCCAGTCTCCCCGAGTCATATAGCAATCAGCCCCAGCATTTT. V usage is TRBV19 and J usage is TRBJ1-5, with unresolved D. Trimming took 8 bases from V and 0 from J, leaving 14 bases between them. CDR1 and CDR2 from the germline V gene are LNHDA and SQIVND (reference sequence). The CDR3 contains 15 residues.

For the CDR3, the DNA is TGTGCCAGTAGTATCCGACAGACTAGTGCCGGGGAGCTGTTTTTT. It encodes CASSIRQTSAGELFF. The chain recombines TRBV19 with TRBJ2-2; the D gene is possibly TRBD2 (6 bases). Germline loops: CDR1 LNHDA, CDR2 SQIVND (reference sequence). V lost 3 bases, J lost 6 bases, and 14 bases lay in between. This CDR3 is 15 amino acids long.

J is TRBJ2-5 and V is TRBV19; the match to TRBD2 covers 14 bases. The CDR3 length is 16 residues. After removal of 0 bases from V and 3 bases from J, the junction contained 0 bases not matched to a gene. Germline CDR1 LNHDA, CDR2 SQIVND (reference sequence). CDR3 protein: CASSIEGLAGEETQYF. In nucleotides, the CDR3 is TGTGCCAGTAGTATAGAGGGACTAGCGGGAGAAGAGACCCAGTACTTC.

The rearrangement uses TRBV29-1 and TRBJ1-4; D remains unclear. This CDR3 region has 12 residues. V gave up 5 bases and J gave up 0 bases, with 4 bases separating them. In germline, CDR1 is SQVTM, CDR2 ANQGSEA. CDR3 amino acids: CSVRATNEKLFF. Here the CDR3 DNA reads TGCAGCGTTCGTGCAACTAATGAAAAACTGTTTTTT.

The chain carries TRBV30 and TRBJ2-7; 11 nucleotides line up with TRBD1. Per germline, CDR1 GTSNPN and CDR2 SVGIG (reference sequence). This CDR3 comprises 15 residues. With V trimmed by 4 bases and J by 3 bases, 8 bases remained unmatched. DNA of the CDR3: TGTGCCTGGAATCTCGGGGACAGGGGGATCTACGAGCAGTACTTC. It is translated as CAWNLGDRGIYEQYF.

V gene TRBV11-3 combines with J gene TRBJ2-6; no clear D. The CDR3 has 13 amino acids. The germline V gene has CDR1 SGHNT and CDR2 YENEEA. The V and J ends lost 5 bases and 4 bases respectively, with 6 bases between them. CDR3 bases: TGTGCCAGCAGCCCTACCGGGGCCAACGTCCTGACTTTC. This gives the protein CASSPTGANVLTF.

The chain carries TRBV2 and TRBJ2-1; TRBD1 aligns across 8 bases. CDR1 is SNHLY and CDR2 is FYNNEI in the germline V gene. V gave up 6 bases and J gave up 7 bases; unmatched junction bases: 8. This CDR3 is 14 amino acids long. The CDR3 spells CASRPGQDYNEQFF. DNA for the CDR3: TGTGCCAGCAGGCCGGGACAGGATTATAATGAGCAGTTCTTC.

V usage is TRBV9 and J usage is TRBJ2-3; either TRBD1 or TRBD2 may supply D (5 bases each). CDR1 is SGDLS and CDR2 is YYNGEE in the germline V gene. The CDR3 runs 18 residues. Trimming took off 0 bases at V and 4 bases at J, with 21 bases between the two ends. CDR3 nucleotide sequence: TGTGCCAGCAGCGTAGCTACGGGAACGAGGGGATGGGCAGATACGCAGTATTTT. Protein product: CASSVATGTRGWADTQYF.

This clone has just one count. V usage is TRBV6-1 and J usage is TRBJ1-1; D is perhaps TRBD1 (6 bases). The germline V and J ends were trimmed by 4 bases and 5 bases, with 11 bases remaining between them. This CDR3 region has 13 residues. Per the germline V gene, CDR1 is MNHNS and CDR2 is SASEGT. This CDR3 is CASSGGARTEAFF. Here the CDR3 DNA reads TGTGCCAGCAGTGGGGGGGCGCGAACTGAAGCTTTCTTT.

This chain connects TRBV27 to TRBJ1-2; 9 bases align to TRBD1. V lost 6 bases to trimming and J lost 5 bases; unmatched junction nucleotides: 7. CDR1 and CDR2 (germline): MNHEY, SMNVEV (reference sequence). The CDR3 is made up of 14 amino acids. CDR3 sequence reads: CASRPTGGNYGYTF. CDR3 DNA: TGTGCCAGCAGACCGACAGGGGGAAATTATGGCTACACCTTC.

The CDR3: CATNENQETQYF. The CDR3 region has the DNA TGTGCCACCAACGAGAATCAAGAGACCCAGTACTTC. V is TRBV5-4 and J is TRBJ2-5; D is undetermined. CDR3 length: 12 residues. Per the germline V gene, CDR1 is SGHNT and CDR2 is YYREEE (reference sequence). The ends were cut back, 9 bases at V and 2 bases at J, with 11 bases in the middle. Based on the CDR3 plus reference TRBV5-4 and TRBJ2-5, the full variable domain is ETGVTQSPTHLIKTRGQQVTLRCSSQSGHNTVSWYQQALGQGPQFIFQYYREEENGRGNFPPRFSGLQFPNYSSELNVNALELDDSALYLCATNENQETQYFGPGTRLLVL.

The chain combines TRBV28 with TRBJ2-1; D is undetermined. Trimming cost V 5 bases and J 12 bases, with 11 bases left between them. This CDR3 has 11 residues. Germline V lookup: CDR1 MDHEN, CDR2 SYDVKM. The DNA for the CDR3 is TGTGCCAGCAGTCTAAGGCTTGGGCAGTTCTTC. The encoded protein is CASSLRLGQFF.

The rearrangement joins TRBV5-1 to TRBJ2-2; D unclear. Trimming left V 2 bases short and J 3 bases short, with 8 bases between. The CDR3 totals 14 residues. Germline values: CDR1 SGHRS, CDR2 YFSETQ. The chain's CDR3 is CASSLDFHTGELFF. In DNA form, the CDR3 reads TGCGCCAGCAGCTTAGACTTCCACACCGGGGAGCTGTTTTTT.

Only one count was recorded for this clone. The chain has TRBV15 and TRBJ2-3; no clear D gene. Germline CDR1 LNHNV, CDR2 YYDKDF (reference sequence). The CDR3 length is 15 residues. Trimming shortened V by 0 bases and J by 2 bases, and 9 bases separated the two germline ends. The CDR3: CATSRDRPTTDTQYF. The CDR3 DNA reads TGTGCCACCAGCAGAGATCGGCCCACCACAGATACGCAGTATTTT. Drawing the rest from reference TRBV15 and TRBJ2-3, the complete variable domain is DAMVIQNPRYQVTQFGKPVTLSCSQTLNHNVMYWYQQKSSQAPKLLFHYYDKDFNNEADTPDNFQSRRPNTSFCFLDIRSPGLGDTAMYLCATSRDRPTTDTQYFGPGTRLTVL.

This sequence joins TRBV27 and TRBJ2-6; 9 nucleotides match TRBD1. V dropped 7 bases and J dropped 1; count of bases not matched to a gene: 8. Germline V lookup: CDR1 MNHEY, CDR2 SMNVEV (reference sequence). The CDR3 is 17 amino acids. The CDR3 loop is CASTSLGTGSGANVLTF. CDR3 nucleotide sequence: TGTGCCAGCACCTCGTTGGGGACAGGGTCTGGGGCCAACGTCCTGACTTTC.

V gene TRBV7-1 combines with J gene TRBJ1-2, with D uncertain. TRBV7-1 is an open reading frame, and its role is uncertain. Trimming left V 5 bases short and J 3 bases short, with 10 bases between. The CDR3 runs 13 residues. CDR3 nucleotide sequence: TGTGCCAGCAGCCCCGCGGCGGACTATGGCTACACCTTC. Protein: CASSPAADYGYTF.

The genes are TRBV5-6 and TRBJ2-7; unclear D gene. Germline V gene sequence: CDR1 SGHDT, CDR2 YYEEEE. Trimming took 4 bases from V and 0 from J, leaving 8 bases between them. The CDR3 loop spans 13 amino acids. CDR3 DNA: TGTGCCAGCAGCCAAGTTCCCTCCTACGAGCAGTACTTC. Amino acid sequence: CASSQVPSYEQYF.

The rearrangement links TRBV25-1 to TRBJ2-3; D possibly corresponds to TRBD2 (6 bases). V was pared by 5 bases and J by 1 base, with 10 bases between. The CDR3 consists of 14 residues. In germline, CDR1 is MGHDK, CDR2 SYGVNS. Written as DNA, the CDR3 is TGTGCCAGCAGTAAGTCTAGCGGCACAGATACGCAGTATTTT. Amino acid sequence: CASSKSSGTDTQYF.

The chain joins TRBV19 to TRBJ1-6; 9 bases match TRBD1. The V and J ends lost 5 bases and 0 bases, in that order; junction bases with no gene match: 8. Germline V gene data show CDR1 as LNHDA and CDR2 as SQIVND (reference sequence). The CDR3 is made up of 18 amino acids. DNA for the CDR3: TGTGCCAGTAGTGCCGGGACAGGGCTCCTCTCCTATAATTCACCCCTCCACTTT. It codes for CASSAGTGLLSYNSPLHF.

The chain joins TRBV21-1 to TRBJ1-2; no check of the table's D call, TRBD1, against the DNA was made. TRBV21-1 is described as a pseudogene. This CDR3 has 16 amino acids. This CDR3 reads CATNIQGSQASYGYTF. The CDR3 DNA follows: TGTGCCACAAATATACAGGGCTCTCAAGCTTCCTATGGCTACACCTTC.

The chain joins TRBV29-1 to TRBJ2-7, with a tentative D call TRBD2 (7 bases). Trimming stripped 4 bases from V and 5 bases from J, with 18 bases between. The CDR3 covers 14 residues. Germline assignment: CDR1 SQVTM and CDR2 ANQGSEA. The CDR3, as DNA: TGCAGCGTTGTCCCGGGGGGCGAAGGGAACGAGCAGTACTTC. It translates to CSVVPGGEGNEQYF.

The chain is built from TRBV5-1 and TRBJ2-2, with TRBD2 matching 8 bases. V lost 0 bases and J lost 6; bases outside the gene matches: 4. This CDR3 region has 15 residues. Germline V gives CDR1 SGHRS, CDR2 YFSETQ. CDR3 in amino acids: CASSLGSGGSGELFF. DNA for the CDR3: TGCGCCAGCAGCTTGGGATCGGGAGGGTCCGGGGAGCTGTTTTTT.